This passage covers 27 T cell receptor beta chains from one sample sequenced in a study of cytomegalovirus exposure and HLA in healthy donors. Primers: 60 Vbeta forward and 13 Jbeta reverse. Some clones are missing from TCRdb's copy, which holds only in-frame ones; the method was immunoSEQ multiplex PCR. The data hold about 160,000 clones, with about three quarters observed a single time. Sequencing was performed on PBMCs. All receptors come from a woman aged 25-40 years in good health and CMV-seronegative.

The rearrangement uses TRBV18 and TRBJ2-7; possibly TRBD1 for D (5 bases). Germline V gene data show CDR1 as KGHSH and CDR2 as LQKENI. Trimming cost V 0 bases and J 0 bases, with 9 bases left between them. CDR3 length: 15 amino acids. CDR3 amino acids: CASSPPGDPSYEQYF. The CDR3, as DNA: TGTGCCAGCTCACCACCAGGGGATCCCTCCTACGAGCAGTACTTC.

The table lists this clone with a count of one. V and J are TRBV2 and TRBJ2-6, with TRBD2 matching over 7 bases. Per germline, CDR1 SNHLY and CDR2 FYNNEI. The CDR3 is made up of 14 amino acids. V dropped 7 bases and J dropped 2; count of bases not matched to a gene: 2. CDR3: CASTGTTGANVLTF. CDR3 DNA: TGTGCCAGCACCGGGACTACTGGGGCCAACGTCCTGACTTTC. The whole variable domain, filled in from reference TRBV2 and TRBJ2-6, reads EPEVTQTPSHQVTQMGQEVILRCVPISNHLYFYWYRQILGQKVEFLVSFYNNEISEKSEIFDDQFSVERPDGSNFTLKIRSTKLEDSAMYFCASTGTTGANVLTFGAGSRLTVL.

The chain uses TRBV18 and TRBJ2-7, with 8 bases aligning to TRBD2. CDR1 is KGHSH, CDR2 LQKENI, per germline. J was trimmed by 5 bases and V by 0 bases; bases with no gene match: 9. CDR3 length equals 16 residues. The DNA of the CDR3 is TGTGCCAGCTCACCACCGGGGAGCGGGGGAATCAACGAGCAGTACTTC. It is translated as CASSPPGSGGINEQYF.

This sequence joins TRBV5-7 and TRBJ2-7, with TRBD2 matching 9 bases. TRBV5-7 is designated an ORF whose function remains uncertain. V lost 4 bases to trimming and J lost 4 bases; unmatched junction nucleotides: 21. The CDR3 is made up of 19 amino acids. The CDR3 here is CASSTAGGPTCNPLYEQYF. The CDR3 DNA follows: TGTGCCAGCAGCACCGCGGGGGGGCCCACTTGCAACCCTTTATACGAGCAGTACTTC.

V gene TRBV5-6 combines with J gene TRBJ1-4; the D gene is possibly TRBD1 (6 bases). V lost 0 bases and J 6 bases, leaving 9 bases between the germline ends. The germline gives CDR1 SGHDT, CDR2 YYEEEE. The CDR3 runs to 14 residues. The CDR3 region has the DNA TGTGCCAGCAGCTTGGTGGACAGTTATGAAAAACTGTTTTTT. Translated: CASSLVDSYEKLFF.

This chain uses TRBV2 with TRBJ1-1; TRBD1 matches 8 bases. The V gene's germline CDR1 is SNHLY and CDR2 FYNNEI. The CDR3 is made up of 16 amino acids. Unmatched junction bases numbered 9, after V lost 6 bases and J lost 0 bases. The CDR3 DNA follows: TGTGCCAGCAGGGCAACAGGGGGGGGGATGAACACTGAAGCTTTCTTT. This encodes CASRATGGGMNTEAFF.

This sequence joins TRBV5-1 and TRBJ1-1, with D uncertain. Germline loops: CDR1 SGHRS, CDR2 YFSETQ. There are 12 residues in the CDR3. Deletions cut 0 bases from V and 4 bases from J, with 4 bases between. The CDR3 region is CASSLGATEAFF. The CDR3 DNA sequence: TGCGCCAGCAGCTTGGGAGCCACTGAAGCTTTCTTT. The whole variable domain, filled in from reference TRBV5-1 and TRBJ1-1, reads KAGVTQTPRYLIKTRGQQVTLSCSPISGHRSVSWYQQTPGQGLQFLFEYFSETQRNKGNFPGRFSGRQFSNSRSEMNVSTLELGDSALYLCASSLGATEAFFGQGTRLTVV.

This clone appeared a few times. The rearrangement links TRBV9 to TRBJ1-1; no reliable D call. Germline V gives CDR1 SGDLS, CDR2 YYNGEE. The V gene lost 3 bases and the J gene lost 5 bases, with 11 bases spanning the gap. The CDR3 totals 13 residues. The CDR3 region is CASSALTGTEAFF. CDR3 bases: TGTGCCAGCAGCGCTTTGACGGGAACTGAAGCTTTCTTT.

Written as DNA, the CDR3 is TGTGCCAGCAGTTTAGGGGGCAGGGGATACGAGCAGTACTTC. Protein: CASSLGGRGYEQYF. The chain employs TRBV27 and TRBJ2-7, with a tentative D call TRBD1 (6 bases). Deletions cut 2 bases from V and 4 bases from J, with 12 bases between. Germline-derived CDR1 and CDR2 are MNHEY and SMNVEV (reference sequence). The CDR3 spans 14 residues.

The V and J genes are TRBV11-2 and TRBJ2-5; 9 nucleotides line up with TRBD1. V shed 5 bases and J 5 bases; nucleotides not matched to a gene: 6. CDR1 is SGHAT and CDR2 is FQNNGV in the germline V gene. This CDR3 has 14 amino acids. CDR3 region: CASSPGQGGETQYF. The CDR3 nucleotides read TGTGCCAGCAGCCCGGGACAGGGTGGGGAGACCCAGTACTTC.

The chain recombines TRBV20-1 with TRBJ1-5; perhaps TRBD1 as D (5 bases). The CDR3 totals 10 residues. Between the trimmed V and J ends, which lost 5 bases and 11 bases, there was a span of 10 bases. The germline V gene encodes CDR1 DFQATT and CDR2 SNEGSKA (reference sequence). The DNA of the CDR3 is TGCAGTGCTCTGGGGGGGGCCCAGCATTTT. Translated, it gives CSALGGAQHF.

The chain recombines TRBV18 with TRBJ1-1; no clear D. Germline lookup yields CDR1 KGHSH and CDR2 LQKENI. The CDR3 loop spans 14 amino acids. With 4 bases removed from V and 0 bases from J, the gap between germline ends came to 9 bases. Here the CDR3 DNA reads TGTGCCAGCTCACGCGGAGGAATGAACACTGAAGCTTTCTTT. It is translated as CASSRGGMNTEAFF.

The genes are TRBV7-8 and TRBJ2-1, with D hard to call. The CDR3 is 13 residues long. CDR1 and CDR2 (germline): SGHVS, FQNEAQ. The V end lost 3 bases, the J end lost 7 bases, and 10 bases lay between the germline ends. The DNA for the CDR3 is TGTGCCAGCAGCTTTTCCATACTGAATGAGCAGTTCTTC. This gives the protein CASSFSILNEQFF.

The chain employs TRBV10-3 and TRBJ1-2; D gene uncertain. The V end lost 0 bases, the J end lost 7 bases, and 33 bases lay between the germline ends. Germline lookup yields CDR1 ENHRY and CDR2 SYGVKD. This CDR3 has 21 amino acids. CDR3: CAISESLVSDWSSAARAGYTF. The CDR3 nucleotides read TGTGCCATCAGTGAGTCGCTTGTAAGTGATTGGTCAAGTGCTGCGAGGGCTGGCTACACCTTC.

The V call is TRBV12-5, the J call TRBJ1-2; no clear D gene. V lost 1 base and J 6 bases, leaving 9 bases between the germline ends. Germline V CDR1 and CDR2: LGHNT, FRNRAP. The CDR3 covers 13 residues. The CDR3 protein is CASGLGRGDGYTF. In DNA form, the CDR3 reads TGTGCTAGTGGTTTGGGCCGAGGAGATGGCTACACCTTC. The whole variable domain, filled in from reference TRBV12-5 and TRBJ1-2, reads DARVTQTPRHKVTEMGQEVTMRCQPILGHNTVFWYRQTMMQGLELLAYFRNRAPLDDSGMPKDRFSAEMPDATLATLKIQPSEPRDSAVYFCASGLGRGDGYTFGSGTRLTVV.

The chain joins TRBV30 to TRBJ2-2, with D perhaps TRBD1 (5 bases). The CDR3 loop spans 15 amino acids. The germline V and J ends were trimmed by 0 bases and 5 bases, with 13 bases remaining between them. Germline loops: CDR1 GTSNPN, CDR2 SVGIG (reference sequence). The CDR3 DNA reads TGTGCCTGGAGTGTAAACAGGAGAAGGACCGGGGAGCTGTTTTTT. This codes for CAWSVNRRRTGELFF.

The chain links TRBV7-9 to TRBJ1-1; D is unclear. CDR1 is SEHNR, CDR2 FQNEAQ, per germline (reference sequence). The V end was cut by 6 bases, the J end by 5 bases, with 16 bases between. This CDR3 region has 14 residues. In DNA, the CDR3 is TGTGCCAGCAGGCTTGCTACTCCTGAGACTGAAGCTTTCTTT. Translating it yields CASRLATPETEAFF.

The chain links TRBV5-4 to TRBJ2-3; 9 bases fit TRBD2. The CDR3 consists of 13 residues. Germline lookup yields CDR1 SGHNT and CDR2 YYREEE (reference sequence). The trim removed 3 bases at V and 4 bases at J, leaving 0 bases unmatched. The CDR3 DNA follows: TGTGCCAGCAGCTCTAGCGGGGCAGATACGCAGTATTTT. Amino acids: CASSSSGADTQYF. The full variable domain, in which reference TRBV5-4 and TRBJ2-3 provide the parts outside the CDR3, is ETGVTQSPTHLIKTRGQQVTLRCSSQSGHNTVSWYQQALGQGPQFIFQYYREEENGRGNFPPRFSGLQFPNYSSELNVNALELDDSALYLCASSSSGADTQYFGPGTRLTVL.

This chain links TRBV11-2 with TRBJ2-1; 7 bases are a match to TRBD2. Germline CDR1 and CDR2: SGHAT and FQNNGV. This CDR3 has 15 amino acids. J gave up 2 bases and V 4 bases, and 5 bases lay outside the gene matches. DNA for the CDR3: TGTGCCAGCAGCTCGGAGGCGGGAGCCTACAATGAGCAGTTCTTC. This codes for CASSSEAGAYNEQFF.

This chain joins TRBV5-4 and TRBJ2-2, with a possible D match to TRBD2 (5 bases). Germline V gene lookup returns CDR1 SGHNT and CDR2 YYREEE (reference sequence). The CDR3 consists of 18 residues. V was cut by 5 bases and J by 0 bases, with 20 bases left in between. CDR3 coding DNA: TGTGCCAGCAGTCTGAGGGTCACACTTGTGGCGAACACCGGGGAGCTGTTTTTT. Translating it yields CASSLRVTLVANTGELFF.

This chain joins TRBV18 and TRBJ2-2; 7 bases align to TRBD2. The CDR3 length is 17 residues. The trim removed 4 bases at V and 7 bases at J, leaving 15 bases unmatched. CDR1 is KGHSH and CDR2 is LQKENI in the germline V gene. Here the CDR3 DNA reads TGTGCCAGCTCACGGGCTTCGACTAGCCGAGCTGGCGGGGAGCTGTTTTTT. It yields the protein CASSRASTSRAGGELFF.

V gene TRBV5-4 combines with J gene TRBJ2-3; 7 nucleotides match TRBD2. V shed 4 bases, J shed 3 bases, and the junction held 8 bases outside the gene matches. Germline V gene lookup returns CDR1 SGHNT and CDR2 YYREEE (reference sequence). This CDR3 region has 15 residues. CDR3 nucleotide sequence: TGTGCCAGCAGCAAACCTAGCGGTGATACAGATACGCAGTATTTT. Translating it yields CASSKPSGDTDTQYF. Full variable domain (outside the CDR3, taken from reference TRBV5-4 and TRBJ2-3): ETGVTQSPTHLIKTRGQQVTLRCSSQSGHNTVSWYQQALGQGPQFIFQYYREEENGRGNFPPRFSGLQFPNYSSELNVNALELDDSALYLCASSKPSGDTDTQYFGPGTRLTVL.

The chain employs TRBV10-3 and TRBJ1-6; D is perhaps TRBD1 (6 bases). V was shortened by 6 bases and J by 10 bases, with 13 bases between the two germline ends. There are 13 residues in the CDR3. Germline CDR1 and CDR2: ENHRY and SYGVKD. CDR3 coding DNA: TGTGCCATCAGACAGGGAGAATGGTCACCCCTCCACTTT. This gives the protein CAIRQGEWSPLHF.

The table lists this clone with a few counts. The V call is TRBV15, the J call TRBJ1-1, with 8 bases lining up with TRBD1. The J segment lost 8 bases and the V segment lost 0 bases, leaving 5 bases of the junction unmatched. The CDR3 loop spans 14 amino acids. The germline V gene has CDR1 LNHNV and CDR2 YYDKDF (reference sequence). CDR3 residues: CATSRDRQGAEAFF. The DNA for the CDR3 is TGTGCCACCAGCAGAGATCGGCAGGGGGCCGAAGCTTTCTTT.

This chain links TRBV7-9 with TRBJ1-2; TRBD1 might be the D (5 bases). V was clipped by 4 bases and J by 6 bases, with 21 bases between them. This CDR3 has 16 residues. Germline CDR1 SEHNR, CDR2 FQNEAQ (reference sequence). This CDR3 is CASSSSGGGSPHGYTF. CDR3 nucleotide sequence: TGTGCCAGCAGCTCAAGCGGCGGGGGGTCGCCGCATGGCTACACCTTC.

The rearrangement joins TRBV15 to TRBJ1-2; no clear D. Germline values: CDR1 LNHNV, CDR2 YYDKDF (reference sequence). The CDR3 totals 13 residues. Between the trimmed V and J ends, which lost 3 bases and 7 bases, there was a span of 12 bases. This chain's CDR3 is CATSRDYTGGYTF. CDR3 in DNA: TGTGCCACCAGCAGGGACTATACCGGTGGCTACACCTTC.

This clone was picked up one time. The rearrangement joins TRBV28 to TRBJ2-5, with TRBD2 identical over 11 bases. V gave up 6 bases and J gave up 2 bases; unmatched junction bases: 8. Germline V gene lookup returns CDR1 MDHEN and CDR2 SYDVKM. The CDR3 consists of 16 residues. In DNA form, the CDR3 reads TGTGCCAGCAGCCCGGGACTAGCGGAACCTCAAGAGACCCAGTACTTC. Amino acid sequence: CASSPGLAEPQETQYF. The full variable domain, its missing parts supplied by reference TRBV28 and TRBJ2-5, is DVKVTQSSRYLVKRTGEKVFLECVQDMDHENMFWYRQDPGLGLRLIYFSYDVKMKEKGDIPEGYSVSREKKERFSLILESASTNQTSMYLCASSPGLAEPQETQYFGPGTRLLVL.